The rows below give T cell receptor beta chains drawn from one sample of a study of blood T cell repertoires in COVID-19. Here immunoSEQ multiplex PCR was the method, and the copy in TCRdb shows in-frame clones only, minus some. The sample includes around 200,000 clones, approximately 81% seen only once; the top ten take roughly 15%. Sequences were obtained from peripheral blood. These receptors originate from a woman between 65 and 79 years old with COVID-19, enrolled during active disease. CDR3s include the opening cysteine and the closing phenylalanine or tryptophan. The D gene is left open where the match is weak. Not all rows give a size; the values are once, few, many and, for expanded clones, a class.

size: -; V: TRBV6-1; D: -; J: TRBJ1-2; CDR3: CASSEGAVQGGYGYTF; DNA: TGTGCCAGCAGTGAAGGGGCTGTACAGGGCGGCTATGGCTACACCTTC
size: -; V: TRBV7-3; D: -; J: TRBJ2-5; CDR3: CASSASTLSRTQYF; DNA: TGTGCCAGCAGCGCGTCGACACTCTCCCGGACCCAGTACTTC
size: -; V: TRBV25-1; D: -; J: TRBJ1-5; CDR3: CASSLGGDQPQHF; DNA: TGTGCCAGCTCCCTGGGGGGGGATCAGCCCCAGCATTTT
size: -; V: TRBV9; D: TRBD1; J: TRBJ1-2; CDR3: CASSLDRGGYTF; DNA: TGTGCCAGCAGCCTCGACAGGGGCGGCTACACCTTC
size: -; V: TRBV19; D: TRBD1; J: TRBJ1-3; CDR3: CASRPPGQPNSGNTIYF; DNA: TGTGCCAGTAGGCCGCCGGGACAGCCGAACTCTGGAAACACCATATATTTT
size: -; V: TRBV5-4; D: TRBD2; J: TRBJ2-1; CDR3: CASSLAGLAGSNEQFF; DNA: TGTGCCAGCAGCTTGGCGGGACTAGCGGGCTCCAATGAGCAGTTCTTC
size: -; V: TRBV19; D: -; J: TRBJ2-5; CDR3: CASRQDGWGTQYF; DNA: TGTGCCAGTAGACAGGACGGTTGGGGGACCCAGTACTTC
size: few; V: TRBV7-2; D: -; J: TRBJ1-5; CDR3: CASSSRGAGNQPQHF; DNA: TGTGCCAGCAGCTCTCGGGGGGCTGGGAATCAGCCCCAGCATTTT
size: -; V: TRBV6-1; D: -; J: TRBJ2-3; CDR3: CASSEGATDTQYF; DNA: TGTGCCAGCAGTGAAGGGGCTACAGATACGCAGTATTTT
size: -; V: TRBV18; D: -; J: TRBJ2-1; CDR3: CASSPPLGGSSYNEQFF; DNA: TGTGCCAGCTCACCCCCCCTCGGGGGAAGCTCCTACAATGAGCAGTTCTTC
size: -; V: TRBV3-1/TRBV3-2; D: -; J: TRBJ1-4; CDR3: CASRTNEKLFF; DNA: TGTGCCAGCCGGACTAATGAAAAACTGTTTTTT
size: -; V: TRBV7-2; D: -; J: TRBJ1-1; CDR3: CASSSQANTEAFF; DNA: TGTGCCAGCAGCTCCCAAGCGAACACTGAAGCTTTCTTT
size: few; V: TRBV5-6; D: TRBD1; J: TRBJ1-2; CDR3: CASSVGQGEYGYTF; DNA: TGTGCCAGCAGCGTAGGTCAGGGGGAGTACGGCTACACCTTC
size: -; V: TRBV10-3; D: TRBD2; J: TRBJ2-3; CDR3: CAISIRAGGTDTQYF; DNA: TGTGCCATCAGTATAAGGGCGGGGGGTACAGATACGCAGTATTTT
size: -; V: TRBV29-1; D: TRBD1; J: TRBJ1-1; CDR3: CSVETGTGANTEAFF; DNA: TGCAGCGTTGAAACCGGGACAGGGGCGAACACTGAAGCTTTCTTT
size: -; V: TRBV27; D: -; J: TRBJ2-3; CDR3: CASSRQGRTDTQYF; DNA: TGTGCCAGCAGTAGGCAGGGAAGAACAGATACGCAGTATTTT
size: -; V: TRBV5-4; D: -; J: TRBJ1-1; CDR3: CASSLTLATEAFF; DNA: TGTGCCAGCAGCTTGACCTTAGCCACTGAAGCTTTCTTT
size: -; V: TRBV5-5; D: TRBD1; J: TRBJ1-2; CDR3: CASSSKTGGSYGYTF; DNA: TGTGCCAGCAGCTCTAAGACAGGGGGCAGCTATGGCTACACCTTC
size: -; V: TRBV6-1; D: TRBD2; J: TRBJ2-2; CDR3: CASSDPRLAGGGTGELFF; DNA: TGTGCCAGCAGTGATCCGCGACTAGCGGGGGGGGGCACCGGGGAGCTGTTTTTT
size: -; V: TRBV3-1/TRBV3-2; D: -; J: TRBJ1-1; CDR3: CASSQGTLNTEAFF; DNA: TGTGCCAGCAGCCAAGGGACACTGAACACTGAAGCTTTCTTT
size: -; V: TRBV23-1; D: TRBD2; J: TRBJ2-1; CDR3: CASSQKAGGPVEQFF; DNA: TGCGCCAGCAGTCAAAAAGCGGGGGGGCCGGTTGAGCAGTTCTTC
size: -; V: TRBV19; D: -; J: TRBJ1-5; CDR3: CASSISRGFQPQHF; DNA: TGTGCCAGTAGTATATCGAGAGGGTTTCAGCCCCAGCATTTT
size: -; V: TRBV19; D: -; J: TRBJ1-2; CDR3: CASAAQTGMRYGYTF; DNA: TGTGCCAGTGCTGCTCAAACAGGGATGCGGTATGGCTACACCTTC
size: -; V: TRBV28; D: -; J: TRBJ1-1; CDR3: CASRIGTEAFF; DNA: TGTGCCAGCAGGATCGGCACTGAAGCTTTCTTT
size: -; V: TRBV19; D: -; J: TRBJ1-5; CDR3: CASSILPTEYSNQPQHF; DNA: TGTGCCAGTAGTATCCTCCCGACAGAATATAGCAATCAGCCCCAGCATTTT
size: -; V: TRBV30; D: TRBD1; J: TRBJ1-5; CDR3: CAWSVRGRNQPQHF; DNA: TGTGCCTGGAGTGTCAGGGGGCGGAATCAGCCCCAGCATTTT
size: -; V: TRBV5-4; D: TRBD1; J: TRBJ2-5; CDR3: CASSLGQGAFQTQYF; DNA: TGTGCCAGCAGCTTGGGACAGGGAGCGTTTCAGACCCAGTACTTC
size: -; V: TRBV2; D: -; J: TRBJ1-5; CDR3: CASSGQAIWSNQPQHF; DNA: TGTGCCAGCAGCGGCCAGGCTATTTGGAGCAATCAGCCCCAGCATTTT
size: -; V: TRBV9; D: TRBD2; J: TRBJ2-7; CDR3: CASSATSGSYEQYF; DNA: TGTGCCAGCAGCGCGACTAGCGGGTCCTACGAGCAGTACTTC
size: -; V: TRBV30; D: -; J: TRBJ1-1; CDR3: CAWSRGLNTEAFF; DNA: TGTGCCTGGAGTAGGGGATTGAACACTGAAGCTTTCTTT
size: once; V: TRBV5-6; D: -; J: TRBJ2-1; CDR3: CASSLVRDEQFF; DNA: TGTGCCAGCAGCTTGGTCCGGGATGAGCAGTTCTTC
size: -; V: TRBV7-8; D: -; J: TRBJ2-7; CDR3: CASIGSGISYEQYF; DNA: TGTGCCAGCATTGGTAGCGGCATCTCCTACGAGCAGTACTTC
size: -; V: TRBV28; D: -; J: TRBJ2-1; CDR3: CASSGTGNSYNEQFF; DNA: TGTGCCAGCAGCGGTACAGGGAACTCCTACAATGAGCAGTTCTTC
size: -; V: TRBV5-1; D: -; J: TRBJ1-2; CDR3: CASSTEGGNYGYTF; DNA: TGCGCCAGCAGCACTGAGGGCGGTAACTATGGCTACACCTTC
size: -; V: TRBV21-1; D: -; J: TRBJ2-3; CDR3: CASYGGRDTQYF; DNA: TGTGCCAGCTACGGCGGGAGAGATACGCAGTATTTT
size: -; V: TRBV5-5; D: -; J: TRBJ2-7; CDR3: CASSLGGVLEQYF; DNA: TGTGCCAGCAGCTTAGGGGGAGTGCTCGAGCAGTACTTC
size: -; V: TRBV28; D: -; J: TRBJ1-1; CDR3: CASSRDITEAFF; DNA: TGTGCCAGCAGCCGGGACATCACTGAAGCTTTCTTT
size: once; V: TRBV6-5; D: TRBD1; J: TRBJ1-5; CDR3: CASSQNRQGPPQHF; DNA: TGTGCCAGCAGTCAAAATCGACAGGGTCCGCCCCAGCATTTT
size: -; V: TRBV28; D: -; J: TRBJ2-2; CDR3: CANQGTTGELFF; DNA: TGTGCCAACCAGGGAACGACCGGGGAGCTGTTTTTT
size: -; V: TRBV19; D: -; J: TRBJ1-5; CDR3: CASSIGGGSNQPQHF; DNA: TGTGCCAGTAGTATAGGGGGGGGCTCCAATCAGCCCCAGCATTTT
size: -; V: TRBV27; D: -; J: TRBJ1-6; CDR3: CASSPQYYNSPLHF; DNA: TGTGCCAGCAGTCCCCAGTACTATAATTCACCCCTCCACTTT
size: few; V: TRBV10-1; D: TRBD1; J: TRBJ1-1; CDR3: CASRKGQVDMNTEAFF; DNA: TGCGCCAGCAGGAAAGGACAGGTTGACATGAACACTGAAGCTTTCTTT
size: -; V: TRBV27; D: TRBD2; J: TRBJ2-7; CDR3: CASSAALQLAGGVYEQYF; DNA: TGTGCCAGCAGTGCCGCCCTACAACTAGCGGGAGGGGTTTACGAGCAGTACTTC
size: -; V: TRBV19; D: TRBD2; J: TRBJ2-3; CDR3: CASSRSGSSTDTQYF; DNA: TGTGCCAGTTCCCGTAGCGGGAGCAGCACAGATACGCAGTATTTT
size: -; V: TRBV2; D: TRBD1; J: TRBJ2-7; CDR3: CASSGQVIYEQYF; DNA: TGTGCCAGCTCGGGACAGGTGATCTACGAGCAGTACTTC
size: -; V: TRBV3-1/TRBV3-2; D: TRBD2; J: TRBJ2-2; CDR3: CASSPTAGGNTGELFF; DNA: TGTGCCAGCAGCCCCACAGCGGGAGGAAACACCGGGGAGCTGTTTTTT
size: -; V: TRBV6-5; D: TRBD2; J: TRBJ2-5; CDR3: CASKPGLVAQETQYF; DNA: TGTGCCAGCAAGCCGGGACTAGTGGCACAAGAGACCCAGTACTTC
size: few; V: TRBV28; D: -; J: TRBJ1-5; CDR3: CASSLRRRYSNQPQHF; DNA: TGTGCCAGCAGTTTGCGGCGGCGCTATAGCAATCAGCCCCAGCATTTT
size: -; V: TRBV5-1; D: -; J: TRBJ1-6; CDR3: CASSTRTEGHSPLHF; DNA: TGCGCCAGCAGCACACGGACGGAGGGGCATTCACCCCTCCACTTT
size: -; V: TRBV10-3; D: -; J: TRBJ1-5; CDR3: CAIRGGVGQPQHF; DNA: TGTGCCATCAGAGGAGGGGTCGGTCAGCCCCAGCATTTT
size: -; V: TRBV2; D: -; J: TRBJ1-2; CDR3: CASRLTVANYGYTF; DNA: TGTGCCAGCAGACTGACAGTAGCTAACTATGGCTACACCTTC
size: -; V: TRBV5-3; D: TRBD1; J: TRBJ2-1; CDR3: CARSQRDRRYNEQFF; DNA: TGTGCCAGAAGCCAGAGGGACAGGAGGTACAATGAGCAGTTCTTC
size: few; V: TRBV28; D: -; J: TRBJ2-1; CDR3: CASSTTDCEFF; DNA: TGTGCCAGCAGTACGACAGATTGTGAGTTCTTC
size: once; V: TRBV2; D: -; J: TRBJ2-5; CDR3: CASNRWDQETQYF; DNA: TGTGCCAGCAACAGGTGGGACCAAGAGACCCAGTACTTC
size: few; V: TRBV30; D: TRBD2; J: TRBJ2-7; CDR3: CAWTSGRTYEQYF; DNA: TGTGCCTGGACTAGCGGGAGAACCTACGAGCAGTACTTC